The following is a T cell receptor (beta chain) sequence with its context. These data are taken from a study of Graves' ophthalmopathy and Graves' hyperthyroidism. The CDR3 loop spans 14 amino acids. Germline assignment: CDR1 DFQATT and CDR2 SNEGSKA (reference sequence). Trimming removed 4 bases from V and 6 bases from J, with 18 bases in between. RNA transcripts were the template, and TCR beta CDR3 regions were amplified from them. A first-round RT-PCR used HTBI primers, followed by a second-round multiplex PCR. TCRdb called the multiplex PCR reads again in MiXCR, with one record for every CDR3 protein. This table holds 900,000 to 1,200,000 distinct CDR3 sequences, 35% to 45% found once. Clinical symptoms, serum thyroxine, TRAb, thyroid ultrasound and orbital computed tomography were relied on for diagnosis.

The sequence was obtained from an adult man with Graves' hyperthyroidism. This rearrangement joins TRBV20-1 to TRBJ1-2; D not resolved. Specimen: peripheral blood or thyroid tissue (not recorded which). CDR3 residues: CSATRREVSHGYTF. The CDR3 DNA reads TGCAGTGCTACCCGAAGGGAGGTATCACATGGCTACACCTTC.